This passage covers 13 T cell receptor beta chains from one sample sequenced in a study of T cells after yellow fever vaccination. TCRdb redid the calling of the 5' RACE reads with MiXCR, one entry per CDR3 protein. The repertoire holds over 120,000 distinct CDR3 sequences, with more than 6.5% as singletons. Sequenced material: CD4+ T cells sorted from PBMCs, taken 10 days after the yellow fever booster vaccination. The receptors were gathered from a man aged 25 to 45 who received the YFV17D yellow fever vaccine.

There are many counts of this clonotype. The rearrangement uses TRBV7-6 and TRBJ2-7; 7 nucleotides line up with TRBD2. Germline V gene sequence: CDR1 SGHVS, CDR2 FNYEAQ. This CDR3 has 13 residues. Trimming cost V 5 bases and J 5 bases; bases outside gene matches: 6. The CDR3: CASSARLANEQYF. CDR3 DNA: TGTGCCAGCAGCGCCCGACTAGCAAACGAGCAGTACTTC.

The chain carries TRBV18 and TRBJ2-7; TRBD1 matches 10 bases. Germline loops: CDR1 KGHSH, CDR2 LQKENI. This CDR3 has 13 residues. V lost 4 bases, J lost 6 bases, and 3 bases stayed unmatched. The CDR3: CASSLRDRGEQYF. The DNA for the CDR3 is TGTGCCAGCTCACTCCGGGACAGGGGCGAGCAGTACTTC.

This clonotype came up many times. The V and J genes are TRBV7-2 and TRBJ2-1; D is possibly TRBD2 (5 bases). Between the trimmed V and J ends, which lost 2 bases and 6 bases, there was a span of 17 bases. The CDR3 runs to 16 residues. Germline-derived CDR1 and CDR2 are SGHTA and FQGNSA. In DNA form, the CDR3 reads TGTGCCAGCAGCTTAAGGGCTAGCTTAGATCGCAATGAGCAGTTCTTC. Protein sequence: CASSLRASLDRNEQFF.

Written as DNA, the CDR3 is TGCGCCAGCAGCCAACTGTTGAGTCAGCCCCAGCATTTT. Its translation is CASSQLLSQPQHF. The V and J genes are TRBV4-3 and TRBJ1-5; D is ambiguous. V lost 2 bases, J lost 6 bases, and 8 bases lay in between. This CDR3 has 13 amino acids. From germline, CDR1 is LGHNA and CDR2 YSLEER.

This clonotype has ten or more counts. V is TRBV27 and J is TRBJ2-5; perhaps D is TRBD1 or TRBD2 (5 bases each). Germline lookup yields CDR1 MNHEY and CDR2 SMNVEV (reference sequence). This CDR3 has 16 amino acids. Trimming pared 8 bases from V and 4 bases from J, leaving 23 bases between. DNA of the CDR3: TGTGCCAGCGTGGCCCCCAGGGACCCGCTAGCAGAGACCCAGTACTTC. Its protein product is CASVAPRDPLAETQYF.

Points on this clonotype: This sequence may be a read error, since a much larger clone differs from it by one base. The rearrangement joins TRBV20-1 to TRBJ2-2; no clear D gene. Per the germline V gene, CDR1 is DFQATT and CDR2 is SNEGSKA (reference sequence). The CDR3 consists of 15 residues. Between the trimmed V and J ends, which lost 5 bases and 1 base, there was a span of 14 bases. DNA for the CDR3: TGCAGTGCTTCCAGACCCGTGAGGAACACCGGGGAGCTGTTTTTT. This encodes CSASRPVRNTGELFF.

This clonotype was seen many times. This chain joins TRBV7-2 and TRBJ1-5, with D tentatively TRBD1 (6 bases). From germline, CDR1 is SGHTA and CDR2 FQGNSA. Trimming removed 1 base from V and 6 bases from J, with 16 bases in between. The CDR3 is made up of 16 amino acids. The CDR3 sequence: CASSLGPAGGSQPQHF. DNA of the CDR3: TGTGCCAGCAGCTTAGGGCCCGCTGGGGGCAGTCAGCCCCAGCATTTT.

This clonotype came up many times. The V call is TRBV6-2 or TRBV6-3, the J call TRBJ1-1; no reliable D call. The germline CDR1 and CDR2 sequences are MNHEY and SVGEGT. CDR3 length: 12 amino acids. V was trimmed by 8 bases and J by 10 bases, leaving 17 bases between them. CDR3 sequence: CASLSGSKRAFF. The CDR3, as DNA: TGTGCCAGCCTGTCGGGATCTAAAAGAGCTTTCTTT.

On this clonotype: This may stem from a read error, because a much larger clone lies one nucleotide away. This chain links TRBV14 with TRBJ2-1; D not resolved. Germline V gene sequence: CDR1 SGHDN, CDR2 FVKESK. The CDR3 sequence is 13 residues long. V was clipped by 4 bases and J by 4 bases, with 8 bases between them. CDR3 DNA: TGTGCCAGCAGCCGAAGCAGATACAATGAGCAGTTCTTC. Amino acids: CASSRSRYNEQFF.

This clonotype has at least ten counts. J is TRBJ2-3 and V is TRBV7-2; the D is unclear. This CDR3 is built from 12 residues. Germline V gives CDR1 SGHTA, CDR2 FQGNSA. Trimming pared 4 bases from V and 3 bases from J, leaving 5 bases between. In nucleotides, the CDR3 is TGTGCCAGCAGCTCCGCAACAGATACGCAGTATTTT. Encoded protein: CASSSATDTQYF.

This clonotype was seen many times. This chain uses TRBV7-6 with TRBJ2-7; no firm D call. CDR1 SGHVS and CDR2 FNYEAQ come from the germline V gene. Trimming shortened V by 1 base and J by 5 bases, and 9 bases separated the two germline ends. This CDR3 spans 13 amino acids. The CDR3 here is CASSLGAGNEQYF. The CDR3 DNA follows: TGTGCCAGCAGCTTAGGGGCTGGGAACGAGCAGTACTTC. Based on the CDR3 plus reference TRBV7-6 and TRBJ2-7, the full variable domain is GAGVSQSPRYKVTKRGQDVALRCDPISGHVSLYWYRQALGQGPEFLTYFNYEAQQDKSGLPNDRFSAERPEGSISTLTIQRTEQRDSAMYRCASSLGAGNEQYFGPGTRLTVT.

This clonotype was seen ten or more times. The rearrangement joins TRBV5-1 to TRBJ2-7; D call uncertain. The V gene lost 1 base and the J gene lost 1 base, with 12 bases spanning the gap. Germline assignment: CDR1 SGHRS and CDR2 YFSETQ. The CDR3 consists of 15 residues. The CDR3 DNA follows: TGCGCCAGCAGCTTGACCGGCGGTGGGTCCTACGAGCAGTACTTC. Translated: CASSLTGGGSYEQYF.

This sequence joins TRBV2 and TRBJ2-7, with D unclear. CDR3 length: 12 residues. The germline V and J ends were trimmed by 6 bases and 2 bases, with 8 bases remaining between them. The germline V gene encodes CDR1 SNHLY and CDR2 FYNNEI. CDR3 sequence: CASREEPYEQYF. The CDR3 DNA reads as TGTGCCAGCAGAGAGGAGCCCTACGAGCAGTACTTC. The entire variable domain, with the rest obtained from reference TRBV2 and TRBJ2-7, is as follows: EPEVTQTPSHQVTQMGQEVILRCVPISNHLYFYWYRQILGQKVEFLVSFYNNEISEKSEIFDDQFSVERPDGSNFTLKIRSTKLEDSAMYFCASREEPYEQYFGPGTRLTVT.